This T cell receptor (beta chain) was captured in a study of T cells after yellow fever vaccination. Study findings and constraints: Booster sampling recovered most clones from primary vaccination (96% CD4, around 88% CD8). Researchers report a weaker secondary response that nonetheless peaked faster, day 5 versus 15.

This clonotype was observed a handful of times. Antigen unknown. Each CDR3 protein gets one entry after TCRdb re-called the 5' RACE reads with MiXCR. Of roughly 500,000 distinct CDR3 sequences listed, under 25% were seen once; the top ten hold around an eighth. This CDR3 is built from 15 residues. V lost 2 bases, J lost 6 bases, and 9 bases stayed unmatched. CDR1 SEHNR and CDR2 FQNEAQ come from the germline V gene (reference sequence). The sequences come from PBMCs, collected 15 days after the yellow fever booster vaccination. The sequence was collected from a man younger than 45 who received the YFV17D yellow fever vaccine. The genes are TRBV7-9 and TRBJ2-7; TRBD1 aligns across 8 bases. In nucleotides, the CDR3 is TGTGCCAGCAGCTTATTTACAGGGGGAGCGGGCGAGCAGTACTTC. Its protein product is CASSLFTGGAGEQYF.